The T cell receptor (beta chain) under discussion was sequenced for a study of B cell selection in AIRE deficiency (dated by TCRdb to between 2017 and 2020). Broadly, across the study: TCRbeta repertoires of sorted blood CD4+ conventional T cells and regulatory T cells were compared between AIRE-deficient patients and healthy controls. The TCR-sequenced cohort comprised roughly 5 AIRE-deficient APECED patients and roughly 5 healthy control donors. The investigation overall reported the following: Shared Treg sequences had shorter CDR3s, reflecting a bias toward rearrangements with few non-templated nucleotide insertions. Tconv and Treg cells from AIRE-deficient patients showed TCRBV gene usage, CDR3 length and TCR diversity similar to those of healthy donors. Roughly 31% of the Treg TCRbeta sequences shared among healthy donors were found in patient Tconv cells, which suggests that Treg-biased clones were diverted into the Tconv compartment. Only TCRbeta chains were sequenced, and roughly 40% of the Treg sequences shared among healthy donors were also detected in healthy Tconv cells, possibly owing to differing TCRalpha chains. Among under 4,500 shared Treg TCRbeta sequences, about 30% were found to be shared only among healthy donors and about 9% only among patients, suggesting that Treg selection is less efficient in the absence of AIRE.

The immunoSEQ platform was used to sequence the TCRbeta chains. On the study's bioinformatics: When Treg repertoires were pooled, patients gave about 5.6x10^4 distinct TCRbeta sequences, while healthy donors gave around 96,000. Treg TCRbeta sequences shared by two or more individuals were defined as public, and these public Treg TCRbeta sequences were subsequently searched for in Tconv repertoires. To test for differences between groups, Mann-Whitney U tests with Bonferroni-Dunn correction were run in GraphPad Prism 7.03. In its TCRdb copy, this immuneACCESS table keeps in-frame sequences only and misses some clones. Where compared with another copy, unresolved V genes explain less than half of these, and the others have no known cause. V, J and clone size reflect that table, while D and trimming were determined from the DNA. A total of thousands of clones appear in this sample, around 87% of them only once. The ten most abundant clones make up about 2.5% of the sample.

CD4+CD25hiCD127low/negative cells were sorted as the regulatory T cell population. The AIRE-deficient patients had APECED syndrome. A FACSAria flow cytometer was used to sort the Tconv and Treg cells intended for TCRbeta sequencing. The sorted cells went into 5-ml round-bottom polystyrene tubes, and the dry cell pellets were then frozen at -80 degrees C until sequencing. Ends trimmed: V by 4 bases, J by 15 bases; bases unmatched to a gene: 12. The cysteine opens and the phenylalanine closes a CDR3 of 14 amino acids. Of all the DNA, just the CDR3 is kept, 42 bases in frame from base 1. The germline V gene encodes CDR1 MDHEN and CDR2 SYDVKM. This clone has just a few counts. Its binding antigen is unknown. No much larger clonotype is one base removed from it; base qualities were not supplied.

The clonotype was recovered from a human donor with AIRE deficiency. The sequence joins TRBV28 to TRBJ2-1; 10 of the junction bases match TRBD2. The sequenced material came from Tregs sorted from PBMCs. This receptor has the CDR3 CASSSYHESGGVFF. The base sequence is TGTGCCAGCAGTTCCTACCACGAAAGCGGGGGGGTGTTCTTC.